Listed below are T cell receptor beta chains from one sample, sequenced in a study of resident and recirculating memory T cells in vitiligo. The data were produced by immunoSEQ multiplex PCR, yet TCRdb's version contains in-frame clones alone and is incomplete. The sample lists around 78,000 clones, 92% occurring once. Sequencing input: blood. Receptor source: a male donor with vitiligo. CDR3s include the opening cysteine and the closing phenylalanine or tryptophan.

V	length	J	CDR3
TRBV7-2	15	TRBJ2-5	CASSQVAPPSGTQYF
TRBV10-3	15	TRBJ2-5	CAISDSGRLDETQYF
TRBV10-3	16	TRBJ1-3	CAITSGTGGSGNTIYF
TRBV6-6	14	TRBJ1-1	CASSYSQGATEAFF
TRBV6-6	15	TRBJ2-7	CASSYNRGRNYEQYF
TRBV30	13	TRBJ2-7	CAWGTGNSYEQYF
TRBV29-1	14	TRBJ2-7	CSMGSGQGINEQYF
TRBV30	13	TRBJ1-1	CAWRLTGGTEAFF
TRBV4-1	16	TRBJ1-1	CASSQGVLNMNTEAFF
TRBV18	14	TRBJ2-5	CASSPLPDQETQYF
TRBV7-9	16	TRBJ2-3	CASSFPSGVSTDTQYF
TRBV11-2	14	TRBJ2-1	CASSLSSGWNEQFF
TRBV4-2	14	TRBJ2-6	CASSLSSGANVLTF
TRBV7-6	15	TRBJ2-2	CASSSPGGGTGELFF
TRBV30	13	TRBJ1-4	CAWGREIREKLFF
TRBV27	15	TRBJ2-5	CASSFSFGPQETQYF
TRBV4-2	16	TRBJ2-7	CASSHVLAGGPREQYF
TRBV4-2	15	TRBJ2-7	CASSQDLAGSYEQYF
TRBV28	14	TRBJ1-4	CASSPYATNEKLFF
TRBV19	15	TRBJ1-1	CASSLRQAPNTEAFF
TRBV7-9	11	TRBJ2-1	CASSPYNEQFF
TRBV6-1	14	TRBJ2-3	CASSTGGETDTQYF
TRBV9	16	TRBJ2-7	CASSVSPTRGPYEQYF
TRBV14	15	TRBJ2-7	CASSQGTGYPYEQYF
TRBV25-1	17	TRBJ2-5	CASSEYQGGRAGETQYF
TRBV19	16	TRBJ2-7	CASRDQLAGVADEQYF
TRBV5-6	15	TRBJ2-7	CASSLARDRVTEQYF
TRBV5-3	14	TRBJ1-5	CARSCRGGNQPQHF
TRBV5-6	14	TRBJ2-2	CASSLGRDTGELFF
TRBV12-5	15	TRBJ1-2	CASGLSGTGVYGYTF
TRBV4-2	12	TRBJ2-7	CASSVRGNEQYF
TRBV29-1	12	TRBJ1-2	CSVGGGPHGYTF
TRBV7-9	16	TRBJ1-4	CASSLGGYPGDEKLFF
TRBV10-2	13	TRBJ2-7	CASSVRGSGEQYF
TRBV15	14	TRBJ2-5	CATSTAGGPYAQYF
TRBV2	11	TRBJ1-2	CASGGDYGYTF
TRBV7-9	15	TRBJ2-3	CASSLQGEGTDTQYF